Listed below are T cell receptor beta chains from one sample, sequenced in a study of CD8+CD57+ T cells in acquired aplastic anemia. Using its own MiXCR run on the reads, TCRdb lists one record per CDR3 protein. The table lists a few hundred thousand distinct CDR3 sequences, about a third of them singletons, with 0.75% to 0.95% in the top ten. The sequenced material came from sorted CD4+, CD8+, or CD8+CD57+ T cells (not recorded which) from PBMCs. These TCRs come from a human donor with aplastic anemia. Each CDR3 is given with its conserved first and last residue. A D gene is named only where the DNA matches it firmly. Size is stated for part of the rows, as once, few or many counts, or as a class when the clone is expanded.

-	TRBV10-3	many	TRBJ2-3	CAISGVQGPANTQYF	TGTGCCATCAGTGGGGTCCAGGGCCCAGCTAATACGCAGTATTTT
-	TRBV10-3	-	TRBJ2-3	CAIRGGTENTDTQYF	TGTGCCATCCGCGGGGGGACAGAGAACACAGATACGCAGTATTTT
TRBD1	TRBV9	-	TRBJ2-1	CASKPTGTDYNEQFF	TGTGCCAGTAAACCTACCGGGACAGATTACAATGAGCAGTTCTTC
TRBD2	TRBV5-1	once	TRBJ2-7	CASDAGTTGLDEQYF	TGCGCCAGTGATGCCGGGACTACTGGTCTCGACGAGCAGTACTTC
-	TRBV6-1	-	TRBJ2-5	CASSQRETQYF	TGTGCCAGCAGTCAGCGAGAGACCCAGTACTTC
TRBD1	TRBV2	-	TRBJ1-2	CASTGQGARGYTF	TGTGCCAGCACGGGACAGGGGGCAAGAGGCTACACCTTC
TRBD1	TRBV12-3/TRBV12-4	-	TRBJ1-5	CASSFFLPLGQGGNQPQHF	TGTGCCAGCAGTTTCTTTCTCCCTTTGGGACAGGGCGGCAATCAGCCCCAGCATTTT
TRBD2	TRBV12-3/TRBV12-4	many	TRBJ2-7	CASSLGGGPSEQYF	TGTGCCAGCAGTTTGGGGGGAGGGCCTAGCGAGCAGTACTTC
TRBD2	TRBV20-1	many	TRBJ2-7	CSARVGGRAQDEQYF	TGCAGTGCTAGAGTGGGCGGGAGGGCGCAAGACGAGCAGTACTTC
-	TRBV7-8	many	TRBJ2-7	CASSVTYEQYF	TGTGCCAGCAGCGTCACCTACGAGCAGTACTTC
-	TRBV7-6	few	TRBJ2-3	CASSYWGGRDTQYF	TGTGCCAGCAGCTACTGGGGGGGCCGAGATACGCAGTATTTT
-	TRBV4-2	few	TRBJ2-3	CASSQDQGSSTDTQYF	TGTGCCAGCAGCCAAGACCAGGGATCCAGCACAGATACGCAGTATTTT
-	TRBV19	many	TRBJ1-5	CASSIAQGAYSNQPQHF	TGTGCCAGTAGTATTGCGCAGGGAGCCTATAGCAATCAGCCCCAGCATTTT
TRBD1	TRBV4-2	few	TRBJ2-7	CASSQDLVPRTGVYEQYF	TGTGCCAGCAGCCAAGATCTGGTTCCCAGGACAGGGGTCTACGAGCAGTACTTC
-	TRBV19	-	TRBJ1-5	CASSISGPNQPQHF	TGTGCCAGTAGTATTTCAGGGCCCAATCAGCCCCAGCATTTT
-	TRBV28	-	TRBJ1-5	CASNLGQQYQPQHF	TGTGCCAGCAATTTAGGGCAGCAGTATCAGCCCCAGCATTTT
-	TRBV5-1	-	TRBJ2-5	CASSWTPGKEETQYF	TGCGCCAGCAGCTGGACCCCCGGGAAGGAAGAGACCCAGTACTTC
-	TRBV5-1	many	TRBJ2-3	CASSLASSNVDTQYF	TGCGCCAGCAGCTTGGCTAGCTCAAATGTAGATACGCAGTATTTT
-	TRBV20-1	-	TRBJ1-2	CSARVASRAGNTF	TGCAGTGCTAGAGTTGCCAGTAGAGCTGGAAACACCTTC
-	TRBV7-8	-	TRBJ2-5	CASRSPGPTRTQYF	TGTGCCAGCAGATCCCCGGGCCCGACACGGACCCAGTACTTC
-	TRBV14	-	TRBJ1-1	CASSQSGANTEAFF	TGTGCCAGCAGCCAATCTGGGGCGAACACTGAAGCTTTCTTT
-	TRBV9	many	TRBJ1-2	CASSVDQVLNGYTF	TGTGCCAGCAGCGTAGACCAGGTACTTAATGGCTACACCTTC
TRBD1	TRBV11-2	-	TRBJ2-7	CASSYTQGALNEQYF	TGTGCCAGCAGCTACACACAGGGGGCGCTGAACGAGCAGTACTTC
-	TRBV3-1	-	TRBJ2-3	CASSQGPTRTDTQYF	TGTGCCAGCAGCCAGGGGCCAACCCGTACAGATACGCAGTATTTT
-	TRBV12-3/TRBV12-4	-	TRBJ1-1	CASSLLVVNTEAFF	TGTGCCAGCAGTTTACTGGTAGTGAACACTGAAGCTTTCTTT
-	TRBV2	many	TRBJ1-2	CASSEAARSGYTF	TGTGCCAGCAGTGAAGCAGCGCGTTCTGGCTACACCTTC
-	TRBV6-1	-	TRBJ2-1	CASIGNVEQFF	TGTGCCAGCATTGGCAATGTTGAGCAGTTCTTC
-	TRBV20-1	many	TRBJ2-7	CSASGMNNEQYF	TGCAGTGCTAGCGGGATGAATAACGAGCAGTACTTC
-	TRBV29-1	few	TRBJ2-7	CSVEDLRYEQYF	TGCAGCGTTGAAGATTTGCGTTACGAGCAGTACTTC
-	TRBV19	many	TRBJ1-3	CASSNPGDGNTIYF	TGTGCCAGTAGTAATCCAGGGGACGGAAACACCATATATTTT
-	TRBV14	many	TRBJ1-2	CASSQYINYGYTF	TGTGCCAGCAGCCAATACATTAACTATGGCTACACCTTC
TRBD1	TRBV19	many	TRBJ1-5	CASSKGDRVNQPQHF	TGTGCCAGTAGTAAGGGAGACAGGGTCAATCAGCCCCAGCATTTT
TRBD1	TRBV11-2	-	TRBJ2-7	CASSVELQGASEQYF	TGTGCCAGTAGCGTAGAGCTACAGGGGGCTAGCGAGCAGTACTTC
-	TRBV3-1	-	TRBJ2-1	CASSQDAVPYNEQFF	TGTGCCAGCAGCCAAGACGCGGTTCCCTACAATGAGCAGTTCTTC
TRBD2	TRBV20-1	few	TRBJ2-1	CSARGGGSSYNEQFF	TGCAGTGCTCGCGGCGGGGGGTCCTCCTACAATGAGCAGTTCTTC
-	TRBV6-1	-	TRBJ1-2	CASTTQANYGYTF	TGTGCCAGCACAACCCAAGCTAACTATGGCTACACCTTC
-	TRBV20-1	-	TRBJ1-5	CSAGEGVWGNQPQHF	TGCAGTGCCGGTGAGGGGGTTTGGGGCAATCAGCCCCAGCATTTT
-	TRBV15	-	TRBJ1-5	CATSRSTNQPQHF	TGTGCCACCAGCCGGTCGACCAATCAGCCCCAGCATTTT
TRBD1	TRBV6-4	-	TRBJ1-2	CASSDVPGGHQGDSYGYTF	TGTGCCAGCAGTGACGTCCCCGGAGGTCACCAGGGGGACAGCTATGGCTACACCTTC
-	TRBV7-3	-	TRBJ2-3	CASSLRGGSDTQYF	TGTGCCAGCAGCTTGCGCGGGGGCTCAGATACGCAGTATTTT
-	TRBV7-7	many	TRBJ2-3	CASSSGQPSTDTQYF	TGTGCTAGCAGCTCCGGACAGCCAAGCACAGATACGCAGTATTTT